This paragraph covers one T cell receptor (beta chain) sequence. Its antigen is undetermined. These data originate in a study of T cell repertoires in cytomegalovirus infection. Study overall: Both recently identified HLA-C-restricted and well-studied HLA-B-restricted CMV epitopes were used in the study. CMV infection together with matching HLA type was indicated by public TCR beta signatures.

TCRdb independently ran MiXCR on the reads; one entry per CDR3 protein. Of about 340,000 distinct CDR3 sequences in the sample, approximately 32% were seen once. Study conclusions and caveats: The cumulative frequency of public TCR beta families distinguished individuals who carried CMV together with the relevant HLA. HLA-C-restricted CMV-specific TCR beta clonotypes prevailed in the ex vivo response.

The CDR3 consists of 19 residues. Germline V gene data show CDR1 as LNHNV and CDR2 as YYDKDF (reference sequence). The J segment lost 0 bases and the V segment lost 2 bases, leaving 12 bases of the junction unmatched. The sequences come from cultured PBMCs, collected from culture after CMV antigen stimulation. The clonotype was recovered from a human donor in good health (CMV status not recorded). Some clones in this sample may be carry-over from other donors' samples. The chain combines TRBV15 with TRBJ1-4, with 7 positions matching TRBD1. CDR3 nucleotide sequence: TGTGCCACCAGCAGACCCGGGACAGCCCCATTTGCAACTAATGAAAAACTGTTTTTT. Encoded protein: CATSRPGTAPFATNEKLFF.